The TCR beta chain under discussion was sequenced for a study of cytomegalovirus exposure and HLA in healthy donors. In the case of this clone: Mismatch with germline at one junction end may stem from a read error.

Germline values: CDR1 SGHRS, CDR2 YFSETQ. The CDR3 extends over 15 amino acids. Here immunoSEQ multiplex PCR was the method, and the copy in TCRdb shows in-frame clones only, minus some. The top ten hold about 2.4% of the sample, which has tens of thousands of clones, roughly 96% seen once. Specimen: PBMCs. This sequence originates from a man in his late teens or twenties in good health and CMV-seronegative. The chain employs TRBV5-1 and TRBJ2-5; D perhaps matches TRBD2 (5 bases). DNA for the CDR3: TGCGCCAGCAGCTTGGCCGGACTGCTCCAAGATACCCAGTACTTC. Translating gives CASSLAGLLQDTQYF.